This T cell receptor beta chain was captured in a study of Graves' ophthalmopathy and Graves' hyperthyroidism (dated by TCRdb to about 2018). Study-level background: Peripheral blood was collected before any treatment was given, at the time of initial diagnosis. The study used TCR beta repertoire signatures to distinguish Graves' ophthalmopathy from Graves' hyperthyroidism and to predict progression to ophthalmopathy. In total, 135 blood samples were TCR-sequenced: fewer than 50 ophthalmopathy, roughly 77 hyperthyroidism and some 17 hyperthyroidism-to-ophthalmopathy patients. To explore V-J signatures that separate ophthalmopathy from hyperthyroidism, a discovery set of about a hundred patients was enrolled, consisting of 40 to 45 with ophthalmopathy and around 57 with stable hyperthyroidism. An independent validation cohort comprised around 20 hyperthyroidism patients and about 16 patients who later progressed from hyperthyroidism to ophthalmopathy. T-cell repertoires of thyroid tissue and blood were compared in 5 or 6 hyperthyroidism patients. Following sampling, methimazole starting at 30 mg daily was administered to hyperthyroidism patients, and high-dose intravenous methylprednisolone was administered to ophthalmopathy patients.

Study-level results and caveats: Among expanded thyroid clonotypes with frequency above 0.001, most also showed up in blood, which suggests that blood repertoires may reflect the thyroid immune response. Sample size was not statistically predetermined, and group allocation was not concealed from the investigators. In validation, the model predicted ophthalmopathy progression with 55% to 71% sensitivity and 72% to 80% specificity; roughly 12 predicted patients were CT-confirmed with GO in a median of about 7.1 months. In cross-validation, the 13-signature model distinguished ophthalmopathy from stable hyperthyroidism with 85% to 90% sensitivity and around 81% specificity, and in the test set the corresponding values were 80% and 75%.

This clonotype has only a few counts. This receptor's antigen is unknown. Base qualities are not at hand, and no much larger clone is one base apart. For repertoire sequencing, TCR beta CDR3 regions were amplified from RNA transcripts. HTBI primers and the Qiagen OneStep RT-PCR kit were used in a first-round RT-PCR, which was followed by a second-round multiplex PCR, size selection and purification. Libraries were sequenced paired-end with 100 bp reads on an Illumina HiSeq2000. From the authors' description of their analysis: SOAPnuke was used for read processing, and reads with adapters, uncalled bases, a mean Phred below 15, or no exact constant-primer or identifier match were discarded. High-quality paired reads were merged with COPE v1.2.5. Each unique nucleotide sequence was defined as a clonotype, and clonotypes were aligned to IMGT TRB V, D and J references with MiTCR v1.1. Only V-J combinations with frequency above 0.0001 were analysed, covering over 99% of repertoires. A TCR clonal expansion and chaos score per V-J combination was defined as the ratio of F50 clonal expansion to chaos observed in the TCRdist matrix. Welch's t-statistics and random forest were used to narrow the features down to around twelve V-J combinations, which were then fed into a naive Bayes classifier. The similarity between thyroid and blood repertoires was quantified using the Morisita-Horn index. TCRdb redid the processing of the public reads, applying fastp at Q25 and MiXCR, and retained in-frame beta chains. Every distinct CDR3 protein forms one entry, paired with its most common genes and DNA. The V and J calls here are based on TCRdb, not the publication. This sample is represented by around 600,000 distinct CDR3 sequences; about 41% of them were singletons. Roughly 3% of the sample comes from the top ten.

The ophthalmopathy patients had moderately to severely active disease, with a Clinical Activity Score of 3 or higher, a NOSPECS grade of 4 or higher, and a disease duration of less than 3 months. Patients with other autoimmune diseases, uncontrolled infections, pregnancy or lactation were excluded. Diagnosis relied on clinical symptoms, serum thyroxine, TRAb, thyroid ultrasound and orbital computed tomography. Using Ficoll-Paque density gradient centrifugation, PBMCs were isolated from less than 13 ml of fresh peripheral blood. Total RNA was extracted with Trizol reagent and quality-checked on an Agilent 2100 Bioanalyzer. The receptor was isolated from an adult man with Graves' ophthalmopathy. Sequencing was performed on peripheral blood.

The CDR3 reads CASGLATIVGRSYEQYF. The nucleotides are TGTGCTAGTGGTTTGGCCACCATAGTAGGGCGTAGCTACGAGCAGTACTTC. The chain links TRBV12-5 with TRBJ2-7, with no D gene named confidently. V drops 1 base and J drops 3 bases, leaving 19 bases in between. The CDR3 covers 17 residues, taking in both the cysteine and the phenylalanine. Only CDR3 DNA remains: 51 bases, in frame from the first base. The germline V gene supplies CDR1 LGHNT and CDR2 FRNRAP.